The rows below give T cell receptor beta chains drawn from one sample of a study of blood T cells in healthy people across ages. TCRdb recomputed calls from the 5' RACE reads with MiXCR, one row per CDR3 protein. The sample consists of about 1.5 million distinct CDR3 sequences, about 42% of them appearing once. The specimen was blood. The origin of the receptors is a woman aged 18-29 years in good health. Each CDR3 is given with its conserved first and last residue. Fields, in order: J gene, D gene, V gene, clone size, CDR3 protein, CDR3 DNA. The D gene is left open where the match is weak. Only some rows state a clone size, as once, few, many or a class for expanded clones.

TRBJ2-1	TRBD2	TRBV20-1	.	CSARDPFPGGRINEQFF	TGCAGTGCTAGAGATCCATTTCCGGGAGGTCGGATCAATGAGCAGTTCTTC
TRBJ1-5	.	TRBV12-3/TRBV12-4	.	CASSFGGVPNQPQHF	TGTGCCAGCAGTTTCGGCGGGGTCCCTAATCAGCCCCAGCATTTT
TRBJ2-6	.	TRBV3-1	few	CASTQGKGLSGANVLTF	TGTGCCAGCACACAGGGCAAAGGCCTCTCTGGGGCCAACGTCCTGACTTTC
TRBJ1-6	TRBD1	TRBV10-3	few	CAISELTGGNSPLHF	TGTGCCATCAGTGAGTTGACAGGGGGTAATTCACCCCTCCACTTT
TRBJ2-7	TRBD1	TRBV5-1	.	CASSSGQPSYEQYF	TGCGCCAGCAGCTCGGGACAGCCTTCCTACGAGCAGTACTTC
TRBJ2-3	TRBD2	TRBV10-2	few	CATKVGLAGTDTQYF	TGCGCCACCAAAGTGGGACTAGCGGGCACAGATACGCAGTATTTT
TRBJ1-2	.	TRBV6-2/TRBV6-3	few	CASSNPGSINYGYTF	TGTGCCAGCAGTAACCCCGGGAGTATTAACTATGGCTACACCTTC
TRBJ2-3	TRBD1	TRBV7-2	.	CASTRQGAFPTDTQYF	TGTGCCAGCACCCGACAGGGGGCTTTTCCCACAGATACGCAGTATTTT
TRBJ2-5	TRBD1	TRBV29-1	.	CSVLPLTGGETQYF	TGCAGCGTCCTTCCTTTGACAGGGGGAGAGACCCAGTACTTC
TRBJ2-6	.	TRBV25-1	.	CASSEYTSSGANVLTF	TGTGCCAGCAGTGAATACACAAGCTCTGGGGCCAACGTCCTGACTTTC
TRBJ1-5	TRBD1	TRBV20-1	.	CSARDLKDREHQPQHF	TGCAGTGCTAGAGATTTGAAAGACAGGGAGCATCAGCCCCAGCATTTT
TRBJ2-2	TRBD1	TRBV20-1	.	CSARDLGTVNTGELFF	TGCAGTGCTAGAGATTTGGGGACAGTGAACACCGGGGAGCTGTTTTTT
TRBJ1-5	.	TRBV4-1	.	CASSLLWAGQPQHF	TGCGCCAGCAGCCTCCTCTGGGCCGGGCAGCCCCAGCATTTT
TRBJ2-1	TRBD1	TRBV6-5	few	CASRVTGGSYNEQFF	TGTGCCAGCAGGGTTACAGGGGGGAGCTACAATGAGCAGTTCTTC
TRBJ2-3	.	TRBV29-1	few	CSVEGGRGAEDTQYF	TGCAGCGTTGAAGGGGGAAGGGGCGCGGAAGATACGCAGTATTTT
TRBJ2-7	.	TRBV27	.	CASSRVDSSYEQYF	TGTGCCAGCAGTAGGGTGGACAGCTCCTACGAGCAGTACTTC
TRBJ2-1	.	TRBV7-9	few	CASSLGGGGDYNEQFF	TGTGCCAGCAGCTTAGGGGGCGGGGGCGATTACAATGAGCAGTTCTTC
TRBJ1-6	.	TRBV4-3	.	CASSHGTPSSYNSPLHF	TGCGCCAGCAGCCATGGTACCCCGAGCTCCTATAATTCACCCCTCCACTTT
TRBJ1-2	.	TRBV5-1	.	CASRNEGGLAYGYTF	TGCGCCAGCAGGAACGAGGGGGGACTAGCCTATGGCTACACCTTC
TRBJ2-1	.	TRBV7-9	few	CASSFPSGTRDNEQFF	TGTGCCAGCAGCTTCCCTTCCGGGACCCGAGACAATGAGCAGTTCTTC
TRBJ2-2	.	TRBV27	few	CASSTIGTGELFF	TGTGCCAGCAGCACCATCGGTACCGGGGAGCTGTTTTTT
TRBJ1-2	.	TRBV7-9	few	CASSLVSVSLHYGYTF	TGTGCCAGCAGCTTAGTATCGGTCAGTCTTCACTATGGCTACACCTTC
TRBJ1-2	.	TRBV2	.	CASSAGGFGYGYTF	TGTGCCAGCAGTGCTGGGGGCTTCGGCTATGGCTACACCTTC
TRBJ2-3	.	TRBV13	.	CASSLVTAGTSTDTQYF	TGTGCCAGCAGCTTAGTAACGGCTGGTACTAGCACAGATACGCAGTATTTT
TRBJ1-1	TRBD1	TRBV6-2/TRBV6-3	.	CASSPGQGTYTEAFF	TGTGCCAGCAGCCCTGGACAGGGGACTTACACTGAAGCTTTCTTT
TRBJ2-7	.	TRBV7-3	.	CASSLLGGPSYEQYF	TGTGCCAGCAGCTTATTGGGGGGGCCCTCCTACGAGCAGTACTTC
TRBJ2-7	.	TRBV29-1	.	CSVEGQLRGYEQYF	TGCAGCGTTGAGGGGCAACTCAGGGGCTACGAGCAGTACTTC
TRBJ2-3	.	TRBV7-7	few	CASSLGGGPGDTQYF	TGTGCTAGCAGCTTAGGCGGAGGCCCCGGAGATACGCAGTATTTT
TRBJ1-1	TRBD1	TRBV18	few	CASSPLQGGDTEAFF	TGTGCCAGCTCACCACTACAGGGGGGGGACACTGAAGCTTTCTTT
TRBJ2-7	.	TRBV29-1	once	CSVKGAVDLSYDQYF	TGCAGCGTCAAAGGGGCGGTCGACCTTTCCTACGACCAGTACTTC
TRBJ1-1	TRBD1	TRBV5-6	few	CASSLHRGSEAFF	TGTGCCAGCAGCTTGCACAGGGGCTCTGAAGCTTTCTTT
TRBJ2-2	.	TRBV11-2	.	CASSLDLVATSTGELFF	TGTGCCAGCAGCTTAGATCTGGTAGCGACAAGCACCGGGGAGCTGTTTTTT
TRBJ2-7	.	TRBV20-1	.	CSAREAGNPYEQYF	TGCAGTGCTAGAGAGGCCGGGAACCCCTACGAGCAGTACTTC
TRBJ1-2	TRBD1	TRBV6-6	.	CASTSTGGTYGYTF	TGTGCCAGCACCTCAACAGGGGGTACCTATGGCTACACCTTC
TRBJ1-5	.	TRBV3-1	few	CASTGGGGQPQHF	TGTGCCAGCACCGGGGGAGGGGGTCAGCCCCAGCATTTT
TRBJ1-2	.	TRBV6-6	few	CASSEDGLFGYTF	TGTGCCAGCAGTGAGGACGGACTATTCGGCTACACCTTC
TRBJ2-7	.	TRBV29-1	few	CSVEGSWDNSYEQYF	TGCAGCGTGGAAGGGAGTTGGGACAACTCCTACGAGCAGTACTTC
TRBJ1-5	.	TRBV27	few	CASSLMGGINQPQHF	TGTGCCAGCAGTTTGATGGGGGGGATCAATCAGCCCCAGCATTTT
TRBJ1-2	TRBD1	TRBV20-1	.	CSASQGPATLYGYTF	TGCAGTGCCTCACAGGGGCCCGCGACGCTCTATGGCTACACCTTC
TRBJ2-7	TRBD2	TRBV12-5	.	CASGLGLAGAYNEQYF	TGTGCTAGTGGTTTGGGACTAGCGGGAGCATACAATGAGCAGTACTTC
TRBJ2-3	.	TRBV12-3/TRBV12-4	.	CASSRDRPETDTQYF	TGTGCCAGCAGCCGGGACCGCCCGGAAACAGATACGCAGTATTTT
TRBJ2-4	.	TRBV7-2	.	CASSSALNEQYF	TGTGCCAGCAGCTCGGCTCTCAATGAGCAGTACTTC
TRBJ1-5	.	TRBV6-2/TRBV6-3	.	CASSGVGRPLSNQPQHF	TGTGCCAGCAGTGGGGTGGGTCGGCCGCTTAGCAATCAGCCCCAGCATTTT
TRBJ2-4	.	TRBV7-2	.	CASSLVQNLAKNIQYF	TGTGCCAGCAGCTTAGTGCAGAATCTAGCCAAAAACATTCAGTACTTC
TRBJ2-4	.	TRBV20-1	.	CSGQRWGAKNIQYF	TGCAGTGGACAACGTTGGGGGGCCAAAAACATTCAGTACTTC
TRBJ1-2	.	TRBV28	.	CASSTSTVYYGYTF	TGTGCCAGCAGTACCTCGACAGTTTACTATGGCTACACCTTC
TRBJ2-1	TRBD2	TRBV5-1	.	CASSLVWGLGNEQFF	TGCGCCAGCAGCTTGGTCTGGGGACTAGGGAATGAGCAGTTCTTC
TRBJ2-5	TRBD1	TRBV20-1	.	CSASRQGQETQYF	TGCAGTGCTAGTCGACAGGGCCAAGAGACCCAGTACTTC